The entry that follows covers one T cell receptor beta chain sequence. The antigen is undetermined. This record belongs to a study of T cells after yellow fever vaccination. The wider study: Any fraction with a low cell number was prepared using SMART-Seq v4 Ultra Low Input.

For TCR, cDNA came from 5'RACE template switching, which added a universal primer site and UMIs. TCRdb used MiXCR to reprocess the 5' RACE reads, holding one entry per CDR3 protein. The sample lists 300,000 to 350,000 distinct CDR3 sequences; 9.5% to 12% were seen once. Study outcomes and limitations: Weaker in magnitude, the secondary response showed a faster peak on day 5 versus 15. FACS-sorted repertoires could contain abundant clonotypes contaminating from the bulk population.

Material: CD4+ T cells sorted from PBMCs, obtained 45 days after the yellow fever booster vaccination. This TCR came from a man younger than 35 who received the YFV17D yellow fever vaccine.

The CDR3 nucleotides read TGCGCCAGCAGCCGTCGGACTAGCGGGGGGGCCTATGAGCAGTTCTTC. Its translation: CASSRRTSGGAYEQFF. The chain recombines TRBV5-1 with TRBJ2-1; TRBD2 matches 15 bases. V lost 4 bases, J lost 8 bases, and 7 bases stayed unmatched. The CDR3 is made up of 16 amino acids. The germline CDR1 and CDR2 sequences are SGHRS and YFSETQ.